The text below deals with one TCR beta chain. Its specificity is unknown. The CDR3 covers 14 residues. The germline V gene encodes CDR1 DFQATT and CDR2 SNEGSKA (reference sequence). These data are taken from a study of monozygotic twins with inflammatory bowel disease. Study outcomes and limitations: Sharing of clonotypes with others was lower in IBD patients than in healthy twins, and this was especially so with disease activity. A lone strong IBD-associated signal or clonotype found no support.

The unique tags termed UMIs, each holding a 6-nucleotide sample barcode, were added by means of template switching. TCRdb reprocessed the 5' RACE reads and stores each CDR3 protein as one record, lacking DNA. This specimen shows over 110,000 distinct CDR3 sequences; the ten leading clones hold approximately 2.5%. The chain has TRBV20-1 and TRBJ1-2; TCRdb's assignment of TRBD1 cannot be checked, as there is no DNA. The origin of this receptor is a human donor with ulcerative colitis or Crohn's disease, or a healthy co-twin of an affected twin (not recorded which). The sample was blood. Here the CDR3 reads CSARTGQGQYGYTF.